Shown below are 6 T cell receptor beta chains from a single sample sequenced in a study of blood T cell repertoires in COVID-19. TCRdb's copy holds only in-frame clones and misses some; the assay was immunoSEQ multiplex PCR. Seen here are about 130,000 clones, around 84% observed once, and the top ten hold 2% to 2.5%. What was sequenced was PBMCs or T cells enriched from blood (not recorded which). Receptor source: a man between 40 and 49 years old with acute COVID-19.

This chain uses TRBV6-2 or TRBV6-3 with TRBJ1-5; unclear D gene. CDR1 MNHEY and CDR2 SVGEGT come from the germline V gene. Trimming stripped 0 bases from V and 5 bases from J, with 14 bases between. This CDR3 has 16 residues. The CDR3 region is CASSYSSTTDYQPQHF. The CDR3, as DNA: TGTGCCAGCAGTTACTCGTCCACGACCGACTATCAGCCCCAGCATTTT.

The CDR3 DNA sequence: TGCGCCAGCAGCTTGACAGAGAATGAGCAGTTCTTC. This gives the protein CASSLTENEQFF. J is TRBJ2-1 and V is TRBV5-1; no reliable D call. Germline V gene sequence: CDR1 SGHRS, CDR2 YFSETQ. The CDR3 is 12 amino acids. V shed 1 base and J shed 7 bases, with 6 bases lying between them.

This sequence joins TRBV28 and TRBJ2-1; D call uncertain. Germline V lookup: CDR1 MDHEN, CDR2 SYDVKM. The CDR3 extends over 12 amino acids. Trimming cost V 5 bases and J 8 bases, with 10 bases left between them. CDR3 loop: CASSLVPDEQFF. In DNA form, the CDR3 reads TGTGCCAGCAGTCTGGTCCCGGATGAGCAGTTCTTC.

V usage is TRBV18 and J usage is TRBJ1-3; a possible D gene is TRBD1 (5 bases). Deletions cut 6 bases from V and 5 bases from J, with 8 bases between. The CDR3 runs to 12 residues. Germline CDR1 KGHSH, CDR2 LQKENI. CDR3 amino acids: CASSEDRNTIYF. CDR3 DNA: TGTGCCAGCTCCGAGGACAGAAACACCATATATTTT.

The J gene is TRBJ2-7, the V gene TRBV7-3, with D unresolved. Germline CDR1 reads SGHTA; CDR2 reads FQGTGA. Between the trimmed V and J ends, which lost 5 bases and 6 bases, there was a span of 11 bases. The CDR3 has 12 amino acids. CDR3 protein: CASSRGSGEQYF. In DNA, the CDR3 is TGTGCCAGCAGCCGAGGATCCGGCGAGCAGTACTTC.

This sequence joins TRBV29-1 and TRBJ1-1, with TRBD1 identical over 8 bases. Germline V gene sequence: CDR1 SQVTM, CDR2 ANQGSEA. V shed 5 bases and J 9 bases; nucleotides not matched to a gene: 11. The CDR3 sequence is 13 residues long. The CDR3 spells CSVFTGGGNQAFF. CDR3 nucleotides: TGCAGCGTTTTCACAGGGGGGGGGAACCAAGCTTTCTTT.